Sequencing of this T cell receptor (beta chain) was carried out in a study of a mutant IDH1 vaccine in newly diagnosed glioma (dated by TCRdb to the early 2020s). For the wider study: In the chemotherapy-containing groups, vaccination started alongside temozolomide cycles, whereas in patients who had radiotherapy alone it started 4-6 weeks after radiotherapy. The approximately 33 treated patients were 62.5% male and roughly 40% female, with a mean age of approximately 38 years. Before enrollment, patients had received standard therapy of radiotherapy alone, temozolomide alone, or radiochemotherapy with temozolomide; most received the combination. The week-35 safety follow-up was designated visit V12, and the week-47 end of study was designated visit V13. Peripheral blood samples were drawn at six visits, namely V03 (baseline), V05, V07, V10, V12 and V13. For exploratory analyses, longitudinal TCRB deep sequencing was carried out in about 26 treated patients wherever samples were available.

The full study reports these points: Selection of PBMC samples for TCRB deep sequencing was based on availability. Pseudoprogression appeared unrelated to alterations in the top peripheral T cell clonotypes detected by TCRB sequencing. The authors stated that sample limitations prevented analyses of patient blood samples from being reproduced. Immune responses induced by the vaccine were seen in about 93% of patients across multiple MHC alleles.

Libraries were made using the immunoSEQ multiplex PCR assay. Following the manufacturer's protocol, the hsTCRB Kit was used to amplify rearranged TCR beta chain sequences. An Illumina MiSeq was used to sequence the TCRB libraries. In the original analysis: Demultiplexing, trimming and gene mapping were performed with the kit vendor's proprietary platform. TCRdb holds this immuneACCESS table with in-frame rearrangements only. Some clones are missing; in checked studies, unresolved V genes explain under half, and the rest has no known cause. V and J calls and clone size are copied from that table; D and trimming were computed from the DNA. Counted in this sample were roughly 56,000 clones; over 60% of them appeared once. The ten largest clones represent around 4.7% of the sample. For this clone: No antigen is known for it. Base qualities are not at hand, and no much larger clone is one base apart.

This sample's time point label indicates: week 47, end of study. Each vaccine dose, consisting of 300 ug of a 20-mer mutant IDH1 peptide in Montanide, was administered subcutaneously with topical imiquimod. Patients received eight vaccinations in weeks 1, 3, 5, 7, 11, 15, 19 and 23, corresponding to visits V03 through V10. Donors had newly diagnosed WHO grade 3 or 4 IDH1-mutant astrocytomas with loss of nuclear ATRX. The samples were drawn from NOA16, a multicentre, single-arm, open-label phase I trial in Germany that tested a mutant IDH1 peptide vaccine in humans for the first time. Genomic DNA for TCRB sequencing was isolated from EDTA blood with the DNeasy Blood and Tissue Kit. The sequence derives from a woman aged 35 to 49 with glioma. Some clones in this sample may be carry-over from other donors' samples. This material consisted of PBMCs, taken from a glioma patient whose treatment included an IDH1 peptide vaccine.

CDR3 region: CASSYTGFSMNTEAFF. The nucleotide sequence is given as TGCGCCAGCAGTTACACAGGGTTCTCTATGAACACTGAAGCTTTCTTT. The rearranged chain carries TRBV5-1 and TRBJ1-1; matching of 6 bases hints at TRBD1 as the D gene. Reading from cysteine to phenylalanine, the CDR3 counts 16 amino acids. Only the CDR3 portion is preserved as DNA: 48 bases, with reading frame beginning at the first base. For CDR1 and CDR2, the germline V gene lists SGHRS and YFSETQ. V drops 5 bases and J drops 0 bases, leaving 17 bases in between.